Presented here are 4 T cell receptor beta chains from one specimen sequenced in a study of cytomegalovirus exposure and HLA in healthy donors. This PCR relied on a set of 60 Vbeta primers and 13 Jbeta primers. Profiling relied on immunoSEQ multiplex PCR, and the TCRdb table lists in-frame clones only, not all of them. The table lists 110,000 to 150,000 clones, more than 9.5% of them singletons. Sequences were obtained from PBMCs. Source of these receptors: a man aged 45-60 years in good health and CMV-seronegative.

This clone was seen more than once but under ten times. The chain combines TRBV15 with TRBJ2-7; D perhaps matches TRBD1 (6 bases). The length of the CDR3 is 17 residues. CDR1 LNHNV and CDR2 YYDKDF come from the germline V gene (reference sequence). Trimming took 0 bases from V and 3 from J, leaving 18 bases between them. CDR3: CATSRDRTRDTIYEQYF. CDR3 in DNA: TGTGCCACCAGCAGAGATCGGACGAGGGACACGATCTACGAGCAGTACTTC.

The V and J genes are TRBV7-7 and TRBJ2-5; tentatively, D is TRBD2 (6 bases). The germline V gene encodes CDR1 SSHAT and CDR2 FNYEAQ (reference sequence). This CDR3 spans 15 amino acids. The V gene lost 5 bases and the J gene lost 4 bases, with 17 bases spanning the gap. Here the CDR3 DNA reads TGTGCCAGCAGCCCGATGGGAGGCAGAGGAGAGACCCAGTACTTC. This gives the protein CASSPMGGRGETQYF.

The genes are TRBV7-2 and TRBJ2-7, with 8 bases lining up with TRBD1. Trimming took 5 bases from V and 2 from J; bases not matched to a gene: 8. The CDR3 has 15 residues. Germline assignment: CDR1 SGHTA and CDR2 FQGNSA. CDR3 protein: CASSIRTGSPYEQYF. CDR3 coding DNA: TGTGCCAGCAGCATCCGGACAGGGAGTCCCTACGAGCAGTACTTC.

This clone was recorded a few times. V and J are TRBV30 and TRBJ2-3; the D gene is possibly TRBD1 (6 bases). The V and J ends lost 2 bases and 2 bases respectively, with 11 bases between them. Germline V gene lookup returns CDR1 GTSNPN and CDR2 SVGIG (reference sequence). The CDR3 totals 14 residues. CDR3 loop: CAWSPGQLTDTQYF. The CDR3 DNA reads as TGTGCCTGGAGTCCCGGACAGCTCACAGATACGCAGTATTTT.